This entry describes one T cell receptor (beta chain). Generated by immunoSEQ multiplex PCR, the TCRdb table keeps only in-frame clones and is missing some. Here the sample spans hundreds of thousands of clones, around 87% being singletons. This entry belongs to a study of shared T cell receptors in the human thymus. This CDR3 is built from 16 residues. Germline loops: CDR1 SGHDN, CDR2 FVKESK. Between the trimmed V and J ends, which lost 4 bases and 1 base, there was a span of 17 bases. These data also formed part of another study, on human thymus T cells. This second report adds: Congenital heart defects were the reason for the corrective surgery that the donors, healthy Finnish infants, were having. Apparent skewing of V and J gene usage characterized both thymic and blood repertoires.

The chain combines TRBV14 with TRBJ2-7; possible D gene TRBD1, 6 bases. The receptor's source is a boy in the first two years of life with a congenital heart defect. The sample taken for sequencing was thymocytes. The CDR3 here is CASSLIDRNLSYEQYF. The DNA for the CDR3 is TGTGCCAGCAGCCTCATCGACAGGAACCTTTCCTACGAGCAGTACTTC.